The clone carrying this T cell receptor beta chain was counted once. This CDR3 contains 15 residues. V gave up 2 bases and J gave up 0 bases; unmatched junction bases: 2. Germline V CDR1 and CDR2: MNHEY, SMNVEV (reference sequence). This sample stems from a study of T cell responses to AZD1222 COVID-19 vaccine. Libraries were prepared by immunoSEQ multiplex PCR; TCRdb keeps only in-frame clonotypes and omits some of them. The table shows approximately 130,000 clones, with roughly 87% occurring only once. This receptor was obtained from an adult who received the AZD1222 COVID-19 vaccine. Material: peripheral blood, obtained 28 days after the second AZD1222 dose. The chain recombines TRBV27 with TRBJ2-7, with 9 bases lining up with TRBD1. The CDR3 is CASSLTGGSSYEQYF. CDR3 coding DNA: TGTGCCAGCAGTTTAACAGGGGGCAGCTCCTACGAGCAGTACTTC.